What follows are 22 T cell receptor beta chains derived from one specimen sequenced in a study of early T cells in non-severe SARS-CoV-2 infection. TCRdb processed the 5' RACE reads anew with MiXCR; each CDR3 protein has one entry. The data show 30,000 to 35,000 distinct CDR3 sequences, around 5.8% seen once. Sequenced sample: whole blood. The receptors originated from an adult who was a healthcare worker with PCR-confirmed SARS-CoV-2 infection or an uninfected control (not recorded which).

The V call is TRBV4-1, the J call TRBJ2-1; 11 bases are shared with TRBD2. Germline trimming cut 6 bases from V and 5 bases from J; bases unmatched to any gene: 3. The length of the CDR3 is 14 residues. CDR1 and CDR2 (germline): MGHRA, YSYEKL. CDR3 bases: TGCGCCAGCAGGCGGGGACTAGCGGACAATGAGCAGTTCTTC. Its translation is CASRRGLADNEQFF.

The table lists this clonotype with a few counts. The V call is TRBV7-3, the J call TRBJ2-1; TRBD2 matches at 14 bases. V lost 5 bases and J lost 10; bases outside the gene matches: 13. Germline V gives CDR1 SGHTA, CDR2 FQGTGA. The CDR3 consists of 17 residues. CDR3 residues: CASSLGLAGGRASEQFF. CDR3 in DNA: TGTGCCAGCAGCCTCGGACTAGCGGGAGGTCGCGCATCGGAGCAGTTCTTC.

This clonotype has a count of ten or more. The CDR3: CASSLGGSIAGVDEQFF. The DNA of the CDR3 is TGTGCCAGCAGCTTGGGGGGGTCGATAGCGGGAGTGGATGAGCAGTTCTTC. V usage is TRBV11-2 and J usage is TRBJ2-1; 9 positions match TRBD2. Germline V gene lookup returns CDR1 SGHAT and CDR2 FQNNGV. The V gene end was trimmed by 3 bases and the J gene end by 8 bases; junction bases not matched to a gene: 14. The CDR3 has 17 residues.

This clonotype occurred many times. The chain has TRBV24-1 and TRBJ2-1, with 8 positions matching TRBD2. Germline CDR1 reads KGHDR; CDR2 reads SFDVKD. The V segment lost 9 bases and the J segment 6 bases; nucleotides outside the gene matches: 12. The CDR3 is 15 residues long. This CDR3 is CATGSLADTINEQFF. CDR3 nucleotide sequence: TGTGCCACCGGTTCACTAGCGGACACCATCAATGAGCAGTTCTTC.

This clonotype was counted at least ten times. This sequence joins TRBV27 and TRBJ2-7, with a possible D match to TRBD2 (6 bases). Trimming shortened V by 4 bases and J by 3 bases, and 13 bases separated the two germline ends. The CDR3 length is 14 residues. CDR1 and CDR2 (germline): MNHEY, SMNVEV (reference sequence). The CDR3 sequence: CASSSGGFLYEQYF. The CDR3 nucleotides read TGTGCCAGCAGTTCCGGGGGATTCCTCTACGAGCAGTACTTC.

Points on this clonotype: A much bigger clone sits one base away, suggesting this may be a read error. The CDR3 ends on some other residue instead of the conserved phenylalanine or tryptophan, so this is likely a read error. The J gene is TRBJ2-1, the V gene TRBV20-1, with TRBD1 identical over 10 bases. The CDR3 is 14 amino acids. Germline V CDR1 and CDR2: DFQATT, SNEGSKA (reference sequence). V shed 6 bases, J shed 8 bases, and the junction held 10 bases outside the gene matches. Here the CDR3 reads CSAEDRGVSYEQFI. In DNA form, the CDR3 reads TGCAGTGCAGAGGACAGGGGGGTCTCTTATGAGCAGTTCATC.

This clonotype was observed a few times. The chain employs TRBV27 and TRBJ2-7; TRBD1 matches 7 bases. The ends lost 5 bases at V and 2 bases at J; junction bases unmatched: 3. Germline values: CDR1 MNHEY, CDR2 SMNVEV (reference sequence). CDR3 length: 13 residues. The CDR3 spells CASSRQGPYEQYF. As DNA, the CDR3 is TGTGCCAGCAGTCGACAGGGACCCTACGAGCAGTACTTC.

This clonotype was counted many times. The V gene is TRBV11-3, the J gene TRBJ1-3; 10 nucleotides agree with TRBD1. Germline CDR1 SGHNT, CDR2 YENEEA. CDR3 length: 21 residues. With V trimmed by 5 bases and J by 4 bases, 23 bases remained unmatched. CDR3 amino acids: CASSLGTGEKRSCPSGNTIYF. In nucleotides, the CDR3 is TGTGCCAGCAGCCTAGGGACAGGGGAGAAACGTAGCTGCCCTAGCGGAAACACCATATATTTT.

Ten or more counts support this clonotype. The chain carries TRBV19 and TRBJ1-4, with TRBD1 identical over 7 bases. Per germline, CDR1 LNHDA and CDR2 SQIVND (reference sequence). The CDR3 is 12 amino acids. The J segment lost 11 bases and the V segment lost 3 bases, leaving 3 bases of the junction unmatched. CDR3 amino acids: CASSIGTAKLFF. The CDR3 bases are TGTGCCAGTAGTATTGGGACAGCCAAACTGTTTTTT. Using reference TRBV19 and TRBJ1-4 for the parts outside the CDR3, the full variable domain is DGGITQSPKYLFRKEGQNVTLSCEQNLNHDAMYWYRQDPGQGLRLIYYSQIVNDFQKGDIAEGYSVSREKKESFPLTVTSAQKNPTAFYLCASSIGTAKLFFGSGTQLSVL.

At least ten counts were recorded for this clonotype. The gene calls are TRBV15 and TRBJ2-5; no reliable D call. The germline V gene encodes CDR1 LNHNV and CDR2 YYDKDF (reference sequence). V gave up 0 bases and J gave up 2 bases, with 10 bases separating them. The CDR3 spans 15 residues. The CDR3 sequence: CATSRESSQQETQYF. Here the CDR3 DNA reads TGTGCCACCAGCAGAGAGTCGTCGCAGCAAGAGACCCAGTACTTC. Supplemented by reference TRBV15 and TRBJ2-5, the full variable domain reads DAMVIQNPRYQVTQFGKPVTLSCSQTLNHNVMYWYQQKSSQAPKLLFHYYDKDFNNEADTPDNFQSRRPNTSFCFLDIRSPGLGDTAMYLCATSRESSQQETQYFGPGTRLLVL.

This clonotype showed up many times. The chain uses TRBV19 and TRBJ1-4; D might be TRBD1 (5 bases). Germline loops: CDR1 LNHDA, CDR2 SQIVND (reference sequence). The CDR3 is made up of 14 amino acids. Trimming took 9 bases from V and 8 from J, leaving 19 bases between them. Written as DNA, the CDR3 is TGTGCCAGCCGGAACCCGGGACGCTGGGAAAAACTGTTTTTT. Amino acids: CASRNPGRWEKLFF.

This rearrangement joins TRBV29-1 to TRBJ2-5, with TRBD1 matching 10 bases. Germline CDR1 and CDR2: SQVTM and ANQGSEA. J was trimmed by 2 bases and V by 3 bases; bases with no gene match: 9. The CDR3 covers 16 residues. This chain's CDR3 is CSVDRGQGFPQETQYF. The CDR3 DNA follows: TGCAGCGTTGACAGGGGACAGGGGTTCCCACAAGAGACCCAGTACTTC.

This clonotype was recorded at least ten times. The CDR3 DNA reads TGCGCCAGCAGCCAAGACCCGCGGGATAGCAATCAGCCCCAGCATTTT. Protein: CASSQDPRDSNQPQHF. The V call is TRBV4-1, the J call TRBJ1-5; D not certain. This CDR3 contains 16 residues. V lost 0 bases and J 0 bases, leaving 9 bases between the germline ends. Germline V gene lookup returns CDR1 MGHRA and CDR2 YSYEKL.

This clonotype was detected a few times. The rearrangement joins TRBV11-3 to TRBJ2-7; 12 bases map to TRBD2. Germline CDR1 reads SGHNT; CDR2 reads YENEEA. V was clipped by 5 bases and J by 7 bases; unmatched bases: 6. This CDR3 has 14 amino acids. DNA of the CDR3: TGTGCCAGCAGCCCCCCGGGACTAGCGGGTGAGCAGTACGTC. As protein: CASSPPGLAGEQYV.

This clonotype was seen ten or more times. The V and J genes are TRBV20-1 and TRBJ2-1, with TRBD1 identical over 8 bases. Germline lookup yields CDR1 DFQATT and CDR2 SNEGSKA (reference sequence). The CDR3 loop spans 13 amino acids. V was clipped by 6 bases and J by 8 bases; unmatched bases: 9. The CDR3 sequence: CSARQGREDEQFF. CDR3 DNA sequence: TGCAGTGCCCGACAGGGGCGTGAGGATGAGCAGTTCTTC.

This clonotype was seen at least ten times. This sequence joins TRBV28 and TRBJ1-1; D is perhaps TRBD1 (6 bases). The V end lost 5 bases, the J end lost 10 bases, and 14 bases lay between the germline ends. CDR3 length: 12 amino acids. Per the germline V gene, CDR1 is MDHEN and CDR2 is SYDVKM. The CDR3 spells CASSVSTGGAFF. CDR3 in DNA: TGTGCCAGCAGTGTCTCGACAGGTGGAGCTTTCTTT.

The CDR3 sequence: CASSLHQPQHF. In DNA form, the CDR3 reads TGTGCCAGCAGTTTACATCAGCCCCAGCATTTT. V is TRBV28 and J is TRBJ1-5; unclear D gene. Germline-derived CDR1 and CDR2 are MDHEN and SYDVKM. V was trimmed by 2 bases and J by 5 bases, leaving 1 base between them. CDR3 length equals 11 residues.

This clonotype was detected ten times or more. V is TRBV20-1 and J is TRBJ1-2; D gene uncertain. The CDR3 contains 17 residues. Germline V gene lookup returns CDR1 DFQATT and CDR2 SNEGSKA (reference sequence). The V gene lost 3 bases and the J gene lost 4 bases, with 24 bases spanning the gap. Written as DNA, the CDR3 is TGCAGTGCTAGTCCTTCGTGGGTAGGGTTCCAAGTCTATGGCTACACCTTC. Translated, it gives CSASPSWVGFQVYGYTF.

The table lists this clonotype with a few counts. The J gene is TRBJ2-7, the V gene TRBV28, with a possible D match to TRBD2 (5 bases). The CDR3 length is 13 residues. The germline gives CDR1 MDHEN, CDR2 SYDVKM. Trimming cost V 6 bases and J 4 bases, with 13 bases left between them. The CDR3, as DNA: TGTGCCAGCAGGAGGGCTGTTGGGTACGAGCAGTACTTC. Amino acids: CASRRAVGYEQYF.

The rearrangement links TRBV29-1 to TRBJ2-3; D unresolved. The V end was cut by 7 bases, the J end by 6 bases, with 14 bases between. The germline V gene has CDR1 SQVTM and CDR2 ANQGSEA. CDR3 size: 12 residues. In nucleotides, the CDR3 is TGCAGCGGCCTGGGCGGAGCCGATACGCAGTATTTT. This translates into CSGLGGADTQYF.

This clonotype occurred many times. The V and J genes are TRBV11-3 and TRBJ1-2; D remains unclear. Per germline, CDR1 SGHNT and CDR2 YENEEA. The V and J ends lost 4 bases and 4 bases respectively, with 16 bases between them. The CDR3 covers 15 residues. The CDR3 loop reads CASSSGTTQRYGYTF. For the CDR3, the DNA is TGTGCCAGCAGCTCCGGAACGACGCAGCGCTATGGCTACACCTTC.

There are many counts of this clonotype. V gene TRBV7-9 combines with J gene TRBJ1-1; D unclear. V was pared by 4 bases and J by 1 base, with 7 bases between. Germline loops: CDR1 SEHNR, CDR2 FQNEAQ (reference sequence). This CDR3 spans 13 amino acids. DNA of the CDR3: TGTGCCAGCAGCTATCCAGCGAACACTGAAGCTTTCTTT. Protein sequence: CASSYPANTEAFF.